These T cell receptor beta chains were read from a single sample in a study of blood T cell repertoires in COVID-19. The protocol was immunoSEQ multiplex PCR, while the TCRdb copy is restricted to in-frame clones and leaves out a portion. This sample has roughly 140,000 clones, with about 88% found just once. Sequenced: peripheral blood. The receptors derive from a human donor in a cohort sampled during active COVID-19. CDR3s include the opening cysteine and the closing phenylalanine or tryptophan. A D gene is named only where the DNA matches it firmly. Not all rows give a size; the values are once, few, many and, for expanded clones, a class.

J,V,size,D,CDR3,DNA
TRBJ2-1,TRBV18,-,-,CASSLQSTIDEQFF,TGTGCCAGCTCACTACAATCAACTATCGATGAGCAGTTCTTC
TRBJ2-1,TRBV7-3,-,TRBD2,CASSQGLAGGSFSYNEQFF,TGTGCCAGCAGCCAGGGACTAGCGGGGGGGAGTTTCTCCTACAATGAGCAGTTCTTC
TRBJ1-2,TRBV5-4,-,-,CASSLGGGGASGYTF,TGTGCCAGCAGCTTGGGCGGGGGGGGCGCTAGTGGCTACACCTTC
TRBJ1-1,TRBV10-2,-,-,CASSAPLAFF,TGCGCCAGCAGTGCCCCCCTAGCTTTCTTT
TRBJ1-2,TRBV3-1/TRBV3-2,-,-,CASRDAAGRGGYTF,TGTGCCAGCAGGGACGCGGCGGGGCGGGGTGGCTACACCTTC
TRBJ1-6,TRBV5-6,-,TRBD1,CASSLTAGTGSNSPLHF,TGTGCCAGCAGCTTGACCGCCGGGACAGGGTCTAATTCACCCCTCCACTTT
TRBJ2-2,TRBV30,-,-,CAWGRWGPTGELFF,TGTGCCTGGGGACGTTGGGGGCCGACCGGGGAGCTGTTTTTT
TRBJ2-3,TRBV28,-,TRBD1,CASRLQGGDTQYF,TGTGCCAGCAGACTACAGGGGGGAGATACGCAGTATTTT
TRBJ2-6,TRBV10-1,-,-,CASSGRATSGANVLTF,TGCGCCAGCAGTGGTAGGGCCACTAGTGGGGCCAACGTCCTGACTTTC
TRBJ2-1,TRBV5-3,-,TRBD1,CARSLPNGTGSYNEQFF,TGTGCCAGAAGCTTGCCTAACGGGACAGGTTCCTACAATGAGCAGTTCTTC
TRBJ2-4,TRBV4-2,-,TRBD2,CASSPSTSGGSLAKNIQYF,TGTGCCAGCAGCCCCAGTACTAGCGGGGGCTCCTTAGCCAAAAACATTCAGTACTTC
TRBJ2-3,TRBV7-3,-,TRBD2,CASSSGTMSDTQYF,TGTGCCAGCAGCTCCGGGACTATGTCAGATACGCAGTATTTT
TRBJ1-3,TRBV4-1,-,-,CASSQGTKKSSGNTIYF,TGCGCCAGCAGCCAAGGTACTAAGAAGAGCTCTGGAAACACCATATATTTT
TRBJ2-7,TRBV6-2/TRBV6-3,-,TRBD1,CASGPGTGSSYEQYF,TGTGCCAGCGGCCCCGGGACAGGGTCCTCCTACGAGCAGTACTTC
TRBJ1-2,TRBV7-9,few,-,CASSPTGGYGYTF,TGTGCCAGCAGCCCGACAGGTGGCTATGGCTACACCTTC
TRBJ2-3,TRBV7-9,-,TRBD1,CASSLDRGLIDTQYF,TGTGCCAGCAGCCTGGACAGGGGGTTGATAGATACGCAGTATTTT
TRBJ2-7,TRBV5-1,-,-,CASSFEVASSYEQYF,TGCGCCAGCAGCTTTGAGGTGGCATCATCCTACGAGCAGTACTTC
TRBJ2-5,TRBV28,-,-,CASSNWDTPETQYF,TGTGCCAGCAGTAATTGGGACACCCCAGAGACCCAGTACTTC
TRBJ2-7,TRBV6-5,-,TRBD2,CASSYTGTTHEQYF,TGTGCCAGCAGTTACACCGGGACTACCCACGAGCAGTACTTC
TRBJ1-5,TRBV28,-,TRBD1,CASSSTDRGVQPQHF,TGTGCCAGCAGTTCCACAGACAGGGGAGTTCAGCCCCAGCATTTT
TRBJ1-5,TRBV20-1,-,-,CSASVSRGGSGNQPQHF,TGCAGTGCTAGTGTCAGTCGCGGGGGTTCCGGCAATCAGCCCCAGCATTTT
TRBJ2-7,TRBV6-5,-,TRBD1,CASSLSDREGEQYF,TGTGCCAGCAGTCTATCGGACAGGGAAGGCGAGCAGTACTTC
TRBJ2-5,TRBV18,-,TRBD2,CASSPSSGGQETQYF,TGTGCCAGCTCACCTTCTAGCGGGGGCCAAGAGACCCAGTACTTC
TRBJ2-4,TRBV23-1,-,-,CASSPTTGAAVAKNIQYF,TGCGCCAGCAGTCCGACGACAGGAGCTGCCGTAGCCAAAAACATTCAGTACTTC
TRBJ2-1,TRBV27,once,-,CASSLSADNEQFF,TGTGCCAGCAGTTTATCCGCGGATAATGAGCAGTTCTTC
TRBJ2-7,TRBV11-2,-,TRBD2,CASSGTRTSSEQYF,TGTGCCAGCAGCGGGACTAGAACCTCCTCCGAGCAGTACTTC
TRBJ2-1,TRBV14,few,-,CASNQVMNEQFF,TGTGCCAGCAACCAAGTTATGAATGAGCAGTTCTTC
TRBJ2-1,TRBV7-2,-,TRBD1,CASSSRGRGSYNEQFF,TGTGCCAGCAGCTCCAGGGGGCGGGGCTCCTACAATGAGCAGTTCTTC
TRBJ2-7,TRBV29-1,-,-,CSVVPGELAEQYF,TGCAGCGTTGTTCCAGGGGAGTTGGCCGAGCAGTACTTC
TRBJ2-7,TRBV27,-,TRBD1,CASSRGRLYEQYF,TGTGCCAGCTCAAGGGGGCGCCTCTACGAGCAGTACTTC
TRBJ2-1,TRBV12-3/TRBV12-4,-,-,CASSPDAGVEQFF,TGTGCCAGCAGTCCTGACGCCGGGGTAGAGCAGTTCTTC
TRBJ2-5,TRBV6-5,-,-,CASTPDSQETQYF,TGTGCCAGCACCCCGGACAGTCAAGAGACCCAGTACTTC
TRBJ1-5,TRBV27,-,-,CASSLSSGLVQDQPQHF,TGTGCCAGCAGTTTATCGTCAGGGTTGGTTCAGGATCAGCCCCAGCATTTT
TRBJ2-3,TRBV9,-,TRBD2,CASSVAFATSGSSTDTQYF,TGTGCCAGCAGCGTAGCCTTCGCGACTAGCGGGTCTAGCACAGATACGCAGTATTTT
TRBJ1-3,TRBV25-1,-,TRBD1,CASSEYRTGRDTIYF,TGTGCCAGCAGTGAATATAGGACAGGGAGGGACACCATATATTTT
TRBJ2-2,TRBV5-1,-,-,CASSLDREGTGELFF,TGCGCCAGCAGCTTGGACAGGGAAGGCACCGGGGAGCTGTTTTTT
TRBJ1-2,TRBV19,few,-,CASSIDRGAGYGYTF,TGTGCCAGTAGTATAGATCGGGGGGCTGGCTATGGCTACACCTTC
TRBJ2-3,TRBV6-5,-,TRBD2,CASSYKSSGVTDTQYF,TGTGCCAGCAGTTACAAGTCTAGCGGGGTAACAGATACGCAGTATTTT
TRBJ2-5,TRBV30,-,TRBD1,CASFGTGQETQYF,TGTGCCTCCTTCGGGACAGGACAAGAGACCCAGTACTTC
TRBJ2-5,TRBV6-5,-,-,CASSQVGETQYF,TGTGCCAGCAGTCAGGTGGGAGAGACCCAGTACTTC
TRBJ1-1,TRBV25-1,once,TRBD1,CASSPETGVAAFF,TGTGCCAGCAGTCCCGAGACAGGGGTTGCGGCTTTCTTT
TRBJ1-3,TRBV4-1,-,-,CASSQVRGNTIYF,TGCGCCAGCAGCCAAGTCCGGGGAAACACCATATATTTT
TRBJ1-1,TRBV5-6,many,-,CASSLAGGVANTEAFF,TGTGCCAGCAGCTTGGCCGGGGGAGTGGCGAACACTGAAGCTTTCTTT
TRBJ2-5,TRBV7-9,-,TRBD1,CASSLGPGGQETQYF,TGTGCCAGCAGCTTAGGACCAGGGGGCCAAGAGACCCAGTACTTC
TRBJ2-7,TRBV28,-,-,CASSSRDKTYEQYF,TGTGCCAGCAGTTCCAGGGACAAAACCTACGAGCAGTACTTC
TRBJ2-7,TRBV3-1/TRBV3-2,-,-,CASSHSRYEQYF,TGTGCCAGCAGCCATTCACGGTACGAGCAGTACTTC
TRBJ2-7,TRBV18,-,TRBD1,CASSLTGAHEQYF,TGTGCCAGCTCACTAACAGGGGCCCACGAGCAGTACTTC
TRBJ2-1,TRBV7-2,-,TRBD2,CASSLDGGGAYEQFF,TGTGCCAGCAGCTTAGATGGCGGGGGGGCGTATGAGCAGTTCTTC
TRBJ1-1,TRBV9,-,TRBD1,CASSVQPGTGEAFF,TGTGCCAGCAGCGTCCAGCCCGGGACAGGGGAAGCTTTCTTT